This is a list of T cell receptor beta chains from one sample in a study of beta chain features in type 1 diabetes. Assay: immunoSEQ multiplex PCR; the TCRdb copy retains only in-frame clones and omits some. This sample has around 430,000 clones, with around 30% found just once. The sequencing input was naive CD4+ T cells from blood. The receptor source for this set is a man aged 18 to 29 in good health. The CDR3 runs from the conserved cysteine through the conserved F or W. The D gene is left open where the match is weak. Part of the rows lack a size; the others show once, few, many or a class for expanded clones.

CDR3	DNA	J	D	size	V
CASSLALGVVSAEQFF	TGTGCCAGCAGCTTAGCGCTTGGGGTGGTGAGTGCTGAGCAGTTCTTC	TRBJ2-1	-	few	TRBV7-9
CASSPDREYENIQYF	TGTGCCAGCAGCCCGGACAGGGAGTACGAAAACATTCAGTACTTC	TRBJ2-4	-	few	TRBV21-1
CASSPLAGVGYNEQFF	TGTGCCAGCAGCCCCCTAGCGGGAGTAGGGTACAATGAGCAGTTCTTC	TRBJ2-1	TRBD2	-	TRBV9
CASSLAAPGGRYEQYF	TGTGCCAGCAGCTTAGCGGCCCCAGGGGGGAGGTACGAGCAGTACTTC	TRBJ2-7	-	-	TRBV7-2
CASSVGREVPNEQFF	TGTGCCAGCAGCGTCGGCCGGGAGGTCCCCAATGAGCAGTTCTTC	TRBJ2-1	TRBD2	-	TRBV9
CASSPLSGPGNEKLFF	-	TRBJ1-4	-	-	TRBV9
CASSRWDRESGANVLTF	TGTGCCAGCAGCCGTTGGGACAGGGAATCCGGGGCCAACGTCCTGACTTTC	TRBJ2-6	TRBD1	-	TRBV7-9
CASSGRTSGKNEQFF	TGTGCCAGCAGCGGGCGAACTAGCGGGAAAAATGAGCAGTTCTTC	TRBJ2-1	TRBD2	-	TRBV9
CASMPIGTSGYNEQFF	TGTGCCAGCATGCCGATTGGGACTAGCGGTTACAATGAGCAGTTCTTC	TRBJ2-1	TRBD2	-	TRBV27
CASSFPREQYF	TGTGCTAGCAGCTTCCCTCGAGAGCAGTACTTC	TRBJ2-7	-	few	TRBV7-7
CASSLTGTDTDTQYF	TGTGCCAGCAGCTTGACCGGGACGGACACAGATACGCAGTATTTT	TRBJ2-3	-	-	TRBV7-9
CASRDPTRGYTF	TGTGCCAGCAGGGACCCCACGAGGGGCTACACCTTC	TRBJ1-2	-	few	TRBV28
CASSLEGQETQYF	TGCGCCAGCAGCTTGGAGGGTCAAGAGACCCAGTACTTC	TRBJ2-5	-	-	TRBV5-1
CASSSGTSADTDTQYF	TGTGCCAGCAGTTCCGGGACTAGCGCGGACACAGATACGCAGTATTTT	TRBJ2-3	TRBD2	-	TRBV2
CASSVPGLDTGELFF	TGTGCCAGCAGCGTACCCGGACTAGACACCGGGGAGCTGTTTTTT	TRBJ2-2	TRBD2	few	TRBV9
CATSSNSGPYEQYF	TGTGCCACCAGCAGTAATAGCGGCCCCTACGAGCAGTACTTC	TRBJ2-7	-	-	TRBV15
CASSTFASSYNEQFF	TGTGCCAGCAGCACCTTTGCGAGCTCCTACAATGAGCAGTTCTTC	TRBJ2-1	-	-	TRBV9
CASSLNKESGYTF	TGTGCCAGCAGTTTAAATAAAGAAAGTGGCTACACCTTC	TRBJ1-2	-	-	TRBV28
CSGRTGNEKLFF	TGCAGCGGAAGAACGGGGAATGAAAAACTGTTTTTT	TRBJ1-4	-	-	TRBV29-1
CASSQEMVGTVYEYF	TGTGCCAGCAGCCAAGAAATGGTTGGAACCGTCTACGAATACTTC	TRBJ2-7	-	few	TRBV4-2
CAWSDLSGTEAFF	TGTGCCTGGAGTGATCTTTCCGGCACTGAAGCTTTCTTT	TRBJ1-1	-	few	TRBV30
CASSVAGTGTLQETQYF	TGTGCCAGCAGCGTAGCGGGGACAGGGACCTTACAAGAGACCCAGTACTTC	TRBJ2-5	TRBD1	-	TRBV9
CASSFKLSPGLARADEQFF	TGTGCCAGCAGCTTCAAACTTTCCCCGGGACTAGCAAGAGCGGATGAGCAGTTCTTC	TRBJ2-1	TRBD2	-	TRBV7-3
CASSRRDTLLF	TGTGCCAGCAGCCGGAGAGACACTCTCCTTTTT	TRBJ2-2	-	-	TRBV6-6
CASSPSGRGTDTQYF	TGTGCCAGCAGTCCTAGCGGGAGAGGCACAGATACGCAGTATTTT	TRBJ2-3	TRBD2	-	TRBV7-9
CASSQDPGMGEQYF	TGCGCCAGCAGCCAAGATCCAGGGATGGGGGAGCAGTACTTC	TRBJ2-7	-	-	TRBV4-1
CASSYSTSYGYTF	TGTGCCAGCAGTTATTCCACTTCCTATGGCTACACCTTC	TRBJ1-2	-	few	TRBV6-5
CSARRGYEQYF	TGCAGTGCCCGAAGGGGCTACGAGCAGTACTTC	TRBJ2-7	-	few	TRBV20-1
CAASGTSGYNEQFF	TGTGCCGCCTCCGGGACTAGCGGCTACAATGAGCAGTTCTTC	TRBJ2-1	TRBD2	-	TRBV6-1
CASSRDHTDTQYF	TGTGCCAGCAGCCGGGACCACACAGATACGCAGTATTTT	TRBJ2-3	-	few	TRBV7-9
CASSESGGANVLTF	TGTGCCAGCAGTGAATCAGGCGGGGCCAACGTCCTGACTTTC	TRBJ2-6	-	-	TRBV25-1